These T cell receptor beta chains were read from a single sample in a study of blood T cell repertoires in COVID-19. Only in-frame clones appear in the TCRdb table, and some are missing; sequencing was by immunoSEQ multiplex PCR. The table records 120,000 to 150,000 clones, more than 70% of them present only once. Sequences were obtained from peripheral blood. The receptors originated from a human donor in a cohort sampled during active COVID-19. Each CDR3 is given with its conserved first and last residue.

>TRBV2|TRBJ2-2
CASLDRERTGELFF
>TRBV19|TRBJ2-7
CASSTQGPYEQYF
>TRBV6-5|TRBJ1-2
CASSYSIQGNYGYTF
>TRBV19|TRBJ1-5
CASSIRVRQPQHF
>TRBV11-2|TRBJ2-2
CASSLVAADTGELFF
>TRBV7-2|TRBJ1-2
CASSSDREAYGYTF
>TRBV4-2|TRBJ1-2
CASSQERRGSNYGYTF
>TRBV10-1|TRBJ2-1
CASSGNSGGYNEQFF
>TRBV6-5|TRBJ2-6
CASSKQGTGANVLTF
>TRBV11-2|TRBJ2-7
CASSTGLPAYEQYF
>TRBV4-1|TRBJ2-7
CASSHGPGAYEQYF
>TRBV3-1/TRBV3-2|TRBJ1-3
CASTKQGDGTIYF
>TRBV4-1|TRBJ2-3
CASSQRPGGDTQYF
>TRBV18|TRBJ1-2
CASSPGVGGYTF
>TRBV5-1|TRBJ1-2
CASSLSGTGGLDGYTF
>TRBV5-4|TRBJ2-1
CASSSGTGGYNEQFF
>TRBV7-6|TRBJ2-7
CASSLATGPSSYEQYF